These 4 T cell receptor beta chains were sequenced from one sample in a study of T-cell memory formation after mild COVID-19. TCRdb ran MiXCR on the 5' RACE reads and lists one entry per CDR3 protein. The table lists 300,000 to 400,000 distinct CDR3 sequences, about 15% of them singletons, with about a fifth in the top ten. The sequenced sample consisted of PBMCs or a T cell subset sorted from them (not recorded which). These receptors all stem from a man aged 18 to 29 who had mild COVID-19 (a few samples of this study predate the infection). Cell type and time point are not known.

This clonotype was detected ten times or more. The rearrangement links TRBV4-1 to TRBJ2-2, with TRBD2 identical over 9 bases. The CDR3 is 17 residues long. The V and J ends lost 1 base and 1 base, in that order; junction bases with no gene match: 4. Germline CDR1 is MGHRA and CDR2 is YSYEKL. The CDR3: CASSQVAGGLNTGELFF. The CDR3 DNA follows: TGCGCCAGCAGCCAAGTCGCGGGGGGGCTGAACACCGGGGAGCTGTTTTTT.

The J gene is TRBJ2-3, the V gene TRBV6-4; 12 nucleotides align to TRBD2. Trimming at V came to 4 bases and at J to 4 bases, leaving 3 bases not matched to a gene. This CDR3 contains 15 residues. The germline V gene has CDR1 MRHNA and CDR2 SNTAGT. CDR3 bases: TGTGCCAGCAGTGCTAGCGGGGGGGCCCCAGATACGCAGTATTTT. It codes for CASSASGGAPDTQYF.

V is TRBV20-1 and J is TRBJ2-3, with 8 bases aligning to TRBD1. Trimming at V came to 6 bases and at J to 2 bases, leaving 4 bases not matched to a gene. The CDR3 loop spans 13 amino acids. CDR1 is DFQATT and CDR2 is SNEGSKA in the germline V gene (reference sequence). The CDR3 here is CSATGANTDTQYF. DNA for the CDR3: TGCAGTGCGACAGGGGCCAACACAGATACGCAGTATTTT.

This clonotype was observed at least ten times. The chain carries TRBV5-1 and TRBJ2-3, with TRBD2 identical over 11 bases. The CDR3 contains 16 residues. Germline lookup yields CDR1 SGHRS and CDR2 YFSETQ. Trimming cost V 2 bases and J 4 bases; bases outside gene matches: 6. The CDR3 DNA reads TGCGCCAGCAGCTTTATAGCGGGGGGGACCCCAGATACGCAGTATTTT. Translated, it gives CASSFIAGGTPDTQYF. Looking up the rest from reference TRBV5-1 and TRBJ2-3 gives the full variable domain: KAGVTQTPRYLIKTRGQQVTLSCSPISGHRSVSWYQQTPGQGLQFLFEYFSETQRNKGNFPGRFSGRQFSNSRSEMNVSTLELGDSALYLCASSFIAGGTPDTQYFGPGTRLTVL.